One TCR beta chain is described in this entry. This was a deep-level run. TCRdb's table, derived via immunoSEQ multiplex PCR, lists solely in-frame clones and lacks some. The repertoire holds over a million clones, with 75% to 80% as singletons. This record belongs to a study of shared clonotypes between healthy human individuals. Background on the study: CD4 naive and memory got three plates each, CD8 naive two, CD8 memory one.

Germline V gene sequence: CDR1 SGHTA, CDR2 FQGNSA. CDR3 length equals 12 residues. V lost 5 bases to trimming and J lost 12 bases, with 11 bases between them. The specimen sequenced was memory CD4+ T cells from PBMCs. Subset meaning: CD45RA-negative fraction. The chain carries TRBV7-2 and TRBJ1-6; D is unresolved. The clonotype was recovered from a man between 18 and 29 years old in good health. Some clones in this sample may be carry-over from other donors' samples. The CDR3 loop is CASSIDRGPLHF. The CDR3 coding sequence is TGTGCCAGCAGCATTGACCGGGGACCCCTCCACTTT.